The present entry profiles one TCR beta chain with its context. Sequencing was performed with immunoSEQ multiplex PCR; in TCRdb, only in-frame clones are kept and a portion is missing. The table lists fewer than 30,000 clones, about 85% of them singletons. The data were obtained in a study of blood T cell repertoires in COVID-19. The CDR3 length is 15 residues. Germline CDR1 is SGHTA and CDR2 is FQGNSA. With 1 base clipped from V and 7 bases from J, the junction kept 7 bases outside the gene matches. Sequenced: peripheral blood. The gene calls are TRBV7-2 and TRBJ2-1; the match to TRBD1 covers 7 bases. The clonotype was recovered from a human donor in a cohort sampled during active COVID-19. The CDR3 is CASSLGQGRLNEQFF. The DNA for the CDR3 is TGTGCCAGCAGCTTAGGACAGGGCCGCCTGAATGAGCAGTTCTTC.